This TCR beta chain emerged from a study of T cell responses to AZD1222 COVID-19 vaccine. Study in general: Second-dose recipients at about 4 or about 12 weeks were treated as one pooled group. Study-level points and caveats: Among those given AZD1222, only six were seropositive at baseline. Reportedly, close to half of spike-specific TCRs are directed against unmutated variant regions. Females made up more of the donors, who were largely white British, and clonal diversity may have come out too low.

Germline CDR1 and CDR2: SGHDN and FVKESK. The CDR3 loop spans 15 amino acids. After removal of 7 bases from V and 7 bases from J, the junction contained 8 bases not matched to a gene. Regarding this clone: Its antigen is still unknown.

The assay was immunoSEQ multiplex PCR, and TCRdb's table has in-frame clones only and misses some. The sample yields about 180,000 clones, around nine tenths seen once. The specimen was peripheral blood, collected on day 0 of AZD1222 vaccination. The receptor was isolated from an adult in good health. V is TRBV14 and J is TRBJ1-6, with TRBD1 matching 9 bases. The CDR3 DNA follows: TGTGCCAGCAACCCGGGACAGGGCGGGAATTCACCCCTCCACTTT. Protein: CASNPGQGGNSPLHF.